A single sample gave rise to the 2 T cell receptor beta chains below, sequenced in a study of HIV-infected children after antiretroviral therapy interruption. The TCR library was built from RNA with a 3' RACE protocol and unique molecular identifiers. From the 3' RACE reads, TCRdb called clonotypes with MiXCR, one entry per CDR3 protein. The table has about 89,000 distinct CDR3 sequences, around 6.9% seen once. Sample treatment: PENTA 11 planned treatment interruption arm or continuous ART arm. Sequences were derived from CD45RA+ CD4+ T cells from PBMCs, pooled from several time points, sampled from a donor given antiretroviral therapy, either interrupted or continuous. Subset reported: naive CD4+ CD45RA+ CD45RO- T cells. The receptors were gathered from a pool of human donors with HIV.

Here the CDR3 reads CASLPRGPGVIGNQPQHF. In DNA form, the CDR3 reads TGTGCCAGCCTTCCCCGGGGCCCGGGGGTGATTGGCAATCAGCCCCAGCATTTT. The chain employs TRBV19 and TRBJ1-5, with TRBD1 as a possible D gene (5 bases). Germline V CDR1 and CDR2: LNHDA, SQIVND (reference sequence). The CDR3 has 18 amino acids. V gave up 9 bases and J gave up 2 bases, with 26 bases separating them.

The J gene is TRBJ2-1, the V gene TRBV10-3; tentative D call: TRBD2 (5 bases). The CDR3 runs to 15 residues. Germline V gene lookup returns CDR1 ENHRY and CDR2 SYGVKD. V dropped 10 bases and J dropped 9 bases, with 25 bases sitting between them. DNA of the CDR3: TGTGCCAGCGGTGAGGGCTGGGTGAACTATGCTGAGCAGTTCTTC. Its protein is CASGEGWVNYAEQFF.